This TCR beta chain was sequenced during a study of T cell changes during pregnancy in multiple sclerosis. Profiled with immunoSEQ multiplex PCR; TCRdb holds only in-frame clones, not every one. The sample has some 64,000 clones, less than 95% seen once. The CDR3 runs to 16 residues. CDR1 GTSNPN and CDR2 SVGIG come from the germline V gene (reference sequence). The junction had 12 bases not matched to a gene; V was cut back by 2 bases and J by 5 bases. The receptor comes from a female donor in good health, enrolled as a control in a pregnancy study. The sample here was peripheral blood, taken in the second trimester of pregnancy. The chain couples TRBV30 to TRBJ2-5, with 9 bases identical to TRBD2. CDR3 sequence (DNA): TGTGCCTGGAGTTTGGTAGCGGGGGCTTCCGGGGAGACCCAGTACTTC. It translates to CAWSLVAGASGETQYF.